This TCR beta chain appears in the sequencing data of a study of cytomegalovirus exposure and HLA in healthy donors. It was the approximately 130-subject validation cohort, separate from the approximately 700-subject first cohort, to which the donors belonged. Clones were read by immunoSEQ multiplex PCR, and TCRdb kept only the in-frame ones, dropping some. This sample has 150,000 to 200,000 clones, with 85% found just once. The sequence derives from a man aged 18 to 29 in good health and CMV-seropositive. The sequenced material came from PBMCs.

CDR3 nucleotides: TGTGCCAGCAGTTCCCACCGGGACAGGGGGTGGGTCTATGGCTACACCTTC. Its translation: CASSSHRDRGWVYGYTF. This chain links TRBV27 with TRBJ1-2; 11 nucleotides line up with TRBD1. The CDR3 runs to 17 residues. Germline loops: CDR1 MNHEY, CDR2 SMNVEV (reference sequence). V lost 4 bases, J lost 4 bases, and 11 bases stayed unmatched.